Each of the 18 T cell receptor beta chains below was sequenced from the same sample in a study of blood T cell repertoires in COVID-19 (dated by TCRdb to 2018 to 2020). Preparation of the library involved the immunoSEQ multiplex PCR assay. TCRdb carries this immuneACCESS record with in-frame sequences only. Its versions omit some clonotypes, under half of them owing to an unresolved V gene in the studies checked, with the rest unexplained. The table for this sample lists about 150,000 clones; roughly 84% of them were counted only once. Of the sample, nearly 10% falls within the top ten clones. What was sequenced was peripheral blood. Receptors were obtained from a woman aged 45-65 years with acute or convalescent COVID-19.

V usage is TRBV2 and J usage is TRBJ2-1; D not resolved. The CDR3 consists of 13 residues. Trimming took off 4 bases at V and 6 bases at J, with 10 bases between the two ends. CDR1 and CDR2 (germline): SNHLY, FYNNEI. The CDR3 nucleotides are TGTGCCAGCAGTGCCAGCGTGGGCAATGAGCAGTTCTTC. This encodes CASSASVGNEQFF.

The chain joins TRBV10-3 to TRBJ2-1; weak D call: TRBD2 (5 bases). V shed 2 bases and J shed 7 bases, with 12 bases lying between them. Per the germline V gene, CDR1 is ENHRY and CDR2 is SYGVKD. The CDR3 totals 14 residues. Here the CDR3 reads CAISERPTRNEQFF. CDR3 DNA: TGTGCCATCAGTGAGAGGCCAACTAGAAATGAGCAGTTCTTC.

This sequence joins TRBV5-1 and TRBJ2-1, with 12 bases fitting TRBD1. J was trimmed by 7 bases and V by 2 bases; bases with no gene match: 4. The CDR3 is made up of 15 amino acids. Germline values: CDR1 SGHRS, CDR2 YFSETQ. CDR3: CASSFPGQGANEQFF. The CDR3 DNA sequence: TGCGCCAGCAGCTTCCCGGGACAGGGGGCGAATGAGCAGTTCTTC. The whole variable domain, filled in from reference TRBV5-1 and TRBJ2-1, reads KAGVTQTPRYLIKTRGQQVTLSCSPISGHRSVSWYQQTPGQGLQFLFEYFSETQRNKGNFPGRFSGRQFSNSRSEMNVSTLELGDSALYLCASSFPGQGANEQFFGPGTRLTVL.

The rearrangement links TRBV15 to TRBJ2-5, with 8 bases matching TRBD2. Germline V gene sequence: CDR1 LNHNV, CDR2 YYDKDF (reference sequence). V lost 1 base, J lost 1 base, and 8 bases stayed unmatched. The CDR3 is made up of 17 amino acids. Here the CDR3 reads CATSRGGSGARQETQYF. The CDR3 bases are TGTGCCACCAGCAGAGGGGGTAGCGGGGCTCGCCAAGAGACCCAGTACTTC.

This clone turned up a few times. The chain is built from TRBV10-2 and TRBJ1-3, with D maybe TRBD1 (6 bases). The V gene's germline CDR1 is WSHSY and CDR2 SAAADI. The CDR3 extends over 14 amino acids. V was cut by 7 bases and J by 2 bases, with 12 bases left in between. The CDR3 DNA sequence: TGCGCCAGCACCCCCGGGGGGCCTGGAAACACCATATATTTT. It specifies CASTPGGPGNTIYF.

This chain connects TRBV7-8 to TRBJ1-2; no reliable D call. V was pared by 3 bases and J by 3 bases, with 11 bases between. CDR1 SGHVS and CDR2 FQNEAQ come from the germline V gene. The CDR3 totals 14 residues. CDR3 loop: CASSLAPTDYGYTF. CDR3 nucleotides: TGTGCCAGCAGCTTGGCCCCAACCGACTATGGCTACACCTTC.

CDR3 DNA sequence: TGTGCCAGCTCACCAAACTTCGGTCGGGGCGAGCAGTACTTC. The encoded protein is CASSPNFGRGEQYF. This rearrangement joins TRBV18 to TRBJ2-7, with a weak D call TRBD2 (5 bases). V gave up 2 bases and J gave up 6 bases, with 14 bases separating them. This CDR3 spans 14 amino acids. Per germline, CDR1 KGHSH and CDR2 LQKENI. Complete variable domain (other parts from reference TRBV18 and TRBJ2-7): NAGVMQNPRHLVRRRGQEARLRCSPMKGHSHVYWYRQLPEEGLKFMVYLQKENIIDESGMPKERFSAEFPKEGPSILRIQQVVRGDSAAYFCASSPNFGRGEQYFGPGTRLTVT.

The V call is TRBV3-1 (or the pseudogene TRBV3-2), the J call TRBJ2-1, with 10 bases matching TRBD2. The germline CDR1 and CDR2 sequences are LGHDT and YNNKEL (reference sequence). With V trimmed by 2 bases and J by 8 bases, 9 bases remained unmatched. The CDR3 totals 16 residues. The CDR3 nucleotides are TGTGCCAGCAGCCAATCGAGGGCTAGCGGGAGCGATGAGCAGTTCTTC. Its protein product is CASSQSRASGSDEQFF.

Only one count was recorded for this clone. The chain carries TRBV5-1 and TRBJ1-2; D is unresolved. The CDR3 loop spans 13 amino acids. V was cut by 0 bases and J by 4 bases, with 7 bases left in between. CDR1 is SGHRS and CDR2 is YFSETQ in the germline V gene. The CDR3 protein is CASSLGEGYGYTF. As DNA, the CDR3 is TGCGCCAGCAGCTTGGGGGAGGGCTATGGCTACACCTTC.

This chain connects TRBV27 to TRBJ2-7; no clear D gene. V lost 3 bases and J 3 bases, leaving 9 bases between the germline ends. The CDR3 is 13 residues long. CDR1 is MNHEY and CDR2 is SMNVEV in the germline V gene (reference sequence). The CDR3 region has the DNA TGTGCCAGCAGTTTTTCGGTCGGCTACGAGCAGTACTTC. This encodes CASSFSVGYEQYF.

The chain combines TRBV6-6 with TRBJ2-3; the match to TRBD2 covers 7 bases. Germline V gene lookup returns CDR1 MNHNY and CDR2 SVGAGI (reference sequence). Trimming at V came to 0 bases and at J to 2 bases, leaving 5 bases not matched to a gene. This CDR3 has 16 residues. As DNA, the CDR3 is TGTGCCAGCAGTTACTCGCAGCGGGAACCCACAGATACGCAGTATTTT. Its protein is CASSYSQREPTDTQYF.

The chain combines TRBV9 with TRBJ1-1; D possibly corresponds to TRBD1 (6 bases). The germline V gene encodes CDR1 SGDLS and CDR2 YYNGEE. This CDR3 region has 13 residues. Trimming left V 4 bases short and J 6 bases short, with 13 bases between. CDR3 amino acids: CASSPGGRAEAFF. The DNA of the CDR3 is TGTGCCAGCAGCCCCGGGGGGCGGGCTGAAGCTTTCTTT. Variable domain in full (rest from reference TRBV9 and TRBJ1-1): DSGVTQTPKHLITATGQRVTLRCSPRSGDLSVYWYQQSLDQGLQFLIQYYNGEERAKGNILERFSAQQFPDLHSELNLSSLELGDSALYFCASSPGGRAEAFFGQGTRLTVV.

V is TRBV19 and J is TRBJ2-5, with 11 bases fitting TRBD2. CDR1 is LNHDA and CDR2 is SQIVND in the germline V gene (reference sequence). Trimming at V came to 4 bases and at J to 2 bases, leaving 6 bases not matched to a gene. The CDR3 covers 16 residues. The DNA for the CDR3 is TGTGCCAGTAGTAGACTAGCGGGGAACATTCAAGAGACCCAGTACTTC. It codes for CASSRLAGNIQETQYF. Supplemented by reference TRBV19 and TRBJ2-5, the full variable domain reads DGGITQSPKYLFRKEGQNVTLSCEQNLNHDAMYWYRQDPGQGLRLIYYSQIVNDFQKGDIAEGYSVSREKKESFPLTVTSAQKNPTAFYLCASSRLAGNIQETQYFGPGTRLLVL.

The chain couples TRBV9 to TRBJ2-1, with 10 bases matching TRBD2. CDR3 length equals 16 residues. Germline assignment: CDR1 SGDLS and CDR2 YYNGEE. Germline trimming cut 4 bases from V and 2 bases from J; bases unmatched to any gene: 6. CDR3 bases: TGTGCCAGCAGCCCTCTGACTAGCGGGCCCTACAATGAGCAGTTCTTC. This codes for CASSPLTSGPYNEQFF.

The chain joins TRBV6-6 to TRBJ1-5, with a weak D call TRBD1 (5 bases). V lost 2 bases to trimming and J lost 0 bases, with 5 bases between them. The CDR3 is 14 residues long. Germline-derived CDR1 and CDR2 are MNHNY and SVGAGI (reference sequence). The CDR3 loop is CASSYRGSNQPQHF. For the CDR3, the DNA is TGTGCCAGCAGTTACAGGGGTAGCAATCAGCCCCAGCATTTT.

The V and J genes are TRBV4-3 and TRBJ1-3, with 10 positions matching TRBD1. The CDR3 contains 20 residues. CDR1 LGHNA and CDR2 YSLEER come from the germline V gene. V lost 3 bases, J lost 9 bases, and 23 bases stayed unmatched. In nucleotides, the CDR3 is TGCGCCAGCAGCCAGGAAGTCCCGGGACAGGGGCGCCGGCAATTAAGCACCATATATTTT. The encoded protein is CASSQEVPGQGRRQLSTIYF.

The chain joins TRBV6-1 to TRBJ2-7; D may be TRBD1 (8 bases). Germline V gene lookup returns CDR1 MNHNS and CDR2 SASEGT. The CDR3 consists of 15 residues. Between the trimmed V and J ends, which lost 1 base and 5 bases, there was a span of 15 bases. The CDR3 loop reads CASSEETGGGNEQYF. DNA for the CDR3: TGTGCCAGCAGTGAAGAAACAGGGGGAGGGAACGAGCAGTACTTC.

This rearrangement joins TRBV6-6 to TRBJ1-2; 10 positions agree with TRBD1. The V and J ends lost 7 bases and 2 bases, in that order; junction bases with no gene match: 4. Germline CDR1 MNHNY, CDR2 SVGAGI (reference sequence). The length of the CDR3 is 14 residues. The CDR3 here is CASTGQGVNYGYTF. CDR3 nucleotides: TGTGCCAGCACCGGACAGGGGGTAAACTATGGCTACACCTTC.